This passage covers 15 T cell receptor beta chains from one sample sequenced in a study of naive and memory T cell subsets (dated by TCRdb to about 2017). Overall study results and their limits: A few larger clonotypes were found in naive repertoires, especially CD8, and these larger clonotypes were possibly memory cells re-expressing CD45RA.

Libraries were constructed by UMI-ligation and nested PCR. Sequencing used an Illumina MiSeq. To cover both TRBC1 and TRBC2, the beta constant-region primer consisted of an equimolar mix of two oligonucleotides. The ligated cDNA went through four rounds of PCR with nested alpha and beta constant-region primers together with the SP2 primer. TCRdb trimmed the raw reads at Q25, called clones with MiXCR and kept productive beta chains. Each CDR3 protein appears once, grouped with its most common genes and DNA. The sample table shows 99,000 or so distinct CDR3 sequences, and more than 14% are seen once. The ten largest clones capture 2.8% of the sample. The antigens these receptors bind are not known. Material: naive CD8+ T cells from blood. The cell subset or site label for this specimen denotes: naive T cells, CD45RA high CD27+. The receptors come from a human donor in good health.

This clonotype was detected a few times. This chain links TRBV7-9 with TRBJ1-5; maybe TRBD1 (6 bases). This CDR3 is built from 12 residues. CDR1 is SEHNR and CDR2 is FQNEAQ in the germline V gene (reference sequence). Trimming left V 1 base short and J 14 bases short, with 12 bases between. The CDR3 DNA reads TGTGCCAGCAGCTTAGGAGACAGGTCTAAGCATTTT. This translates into CASSLGDRSKHF.

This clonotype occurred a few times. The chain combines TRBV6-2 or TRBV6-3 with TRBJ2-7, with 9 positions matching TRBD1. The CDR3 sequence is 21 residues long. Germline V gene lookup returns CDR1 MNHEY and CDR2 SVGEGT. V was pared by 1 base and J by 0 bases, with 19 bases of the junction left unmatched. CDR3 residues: CASSYYLPGTGSPAVSYEQYF. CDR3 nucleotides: TGTGCCAGCAGTTACTACTTGCCCGGGACAGGGTCTCCTGCTGTCTCCTACGAGCAGTACTTC.

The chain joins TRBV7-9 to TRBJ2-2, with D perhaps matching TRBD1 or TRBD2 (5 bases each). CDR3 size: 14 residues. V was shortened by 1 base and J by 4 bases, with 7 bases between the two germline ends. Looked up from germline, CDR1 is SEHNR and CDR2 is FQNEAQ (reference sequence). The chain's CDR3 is CASSLDGTTGELFF. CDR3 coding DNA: TGTGCCAGCAGCTTAGATGGGACCACCGGGGAGCTGTTTTTT.

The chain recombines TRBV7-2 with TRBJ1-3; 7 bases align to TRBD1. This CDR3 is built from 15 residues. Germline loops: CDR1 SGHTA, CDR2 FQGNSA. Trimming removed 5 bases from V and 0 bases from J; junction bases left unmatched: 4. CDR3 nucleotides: TGTGCCAGCAGCCTGGGACAGAACTCTGGAAACACCATATATTTT. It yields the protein CASSLGQNSGNTIYF.

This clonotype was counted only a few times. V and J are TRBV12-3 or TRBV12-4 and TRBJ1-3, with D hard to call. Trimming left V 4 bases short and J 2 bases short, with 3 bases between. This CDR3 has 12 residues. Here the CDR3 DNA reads TGTGCCAGCAGTTCAGCTGGAAACACCATATATTTT. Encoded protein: CASSSAGNTIYF.

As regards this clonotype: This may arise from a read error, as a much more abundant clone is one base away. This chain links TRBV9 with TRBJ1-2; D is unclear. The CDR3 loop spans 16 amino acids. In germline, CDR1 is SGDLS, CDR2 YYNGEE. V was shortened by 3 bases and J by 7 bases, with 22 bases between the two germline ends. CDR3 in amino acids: CASSDPDLTEGCGYTF. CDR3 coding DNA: TGTGCCAGCAGCGACCCTGACCTTACAGAAGGCTGTGGCTACACCTTC.

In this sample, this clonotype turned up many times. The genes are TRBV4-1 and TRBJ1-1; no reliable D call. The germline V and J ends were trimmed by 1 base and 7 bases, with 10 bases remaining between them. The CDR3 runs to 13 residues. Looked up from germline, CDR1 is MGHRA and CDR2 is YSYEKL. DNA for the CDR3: TGCGCCAGCAGCCAAGCGAGAGAGGGTGAAGCTTTCTTT. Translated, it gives CASSQAREGEAFF.

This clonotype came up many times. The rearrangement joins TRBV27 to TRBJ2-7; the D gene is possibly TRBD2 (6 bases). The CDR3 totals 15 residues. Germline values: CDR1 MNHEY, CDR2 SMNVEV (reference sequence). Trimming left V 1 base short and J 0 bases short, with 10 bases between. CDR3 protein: CASSLWGGTSYEQYF. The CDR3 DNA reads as TGTGCCAGCAGTTTATGGGGCGGGACCTCCTACGAGCAGTACTTC.

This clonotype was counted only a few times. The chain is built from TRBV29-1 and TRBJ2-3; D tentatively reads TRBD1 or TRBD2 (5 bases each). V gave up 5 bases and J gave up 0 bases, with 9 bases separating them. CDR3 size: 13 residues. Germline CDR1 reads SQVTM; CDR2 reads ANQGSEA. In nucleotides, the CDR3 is TGCAGCGTTTGGGGGATTAGCACAGATACGCAGTATTTT. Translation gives CSVWGISTDTQYF.

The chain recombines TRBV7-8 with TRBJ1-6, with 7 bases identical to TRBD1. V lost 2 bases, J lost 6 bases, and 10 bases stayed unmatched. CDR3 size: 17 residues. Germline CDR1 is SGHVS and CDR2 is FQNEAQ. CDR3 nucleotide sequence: TGTGCCAGCAGCTTATATGGACAGGTGGCAGTTAATTCACCCCTCCACTTT. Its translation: CASSLYGQVAVNSPLHF. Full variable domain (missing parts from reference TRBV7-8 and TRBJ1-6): GAGVSQSPRYKVAKRGQDVALRCDPISGHVSLFWYQQALGQGPEFLTYFQNEAQLDKSGLPSDRFFAERPEGSVSTLKIQRTQQEDSAVYLCASSLYGQVAVNSPLHFGNGTRLTVT.

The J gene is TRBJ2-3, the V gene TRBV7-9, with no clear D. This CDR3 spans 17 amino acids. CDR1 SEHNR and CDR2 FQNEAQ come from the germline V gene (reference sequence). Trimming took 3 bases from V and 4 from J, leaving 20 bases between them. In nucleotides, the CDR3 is TGTGCCAGCAGCTTCGTACGGCGGCTGGGGTCCGCAGATACGCAGTATTTT. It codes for CASSFVRRLGSADTQYF.

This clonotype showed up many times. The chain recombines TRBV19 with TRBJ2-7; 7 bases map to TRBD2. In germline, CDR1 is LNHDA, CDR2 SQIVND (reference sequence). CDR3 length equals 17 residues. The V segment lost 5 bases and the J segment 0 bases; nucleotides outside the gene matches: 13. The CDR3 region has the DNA TGTGCCAGTAGTGAGGGGCTAGCGGCCCTGAGCTCCTACGAGCAGTACTTC. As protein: CASSEGLAALSSYEQYF.

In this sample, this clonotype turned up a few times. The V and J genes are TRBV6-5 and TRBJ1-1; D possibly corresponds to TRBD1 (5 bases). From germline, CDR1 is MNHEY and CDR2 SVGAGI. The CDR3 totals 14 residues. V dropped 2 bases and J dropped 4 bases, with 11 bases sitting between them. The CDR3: CASSYMGVGTEAFF. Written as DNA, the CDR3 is TGTGCCAGCAGTTACATGGGGGTGGGCACTGAAGCTTTCTTT.

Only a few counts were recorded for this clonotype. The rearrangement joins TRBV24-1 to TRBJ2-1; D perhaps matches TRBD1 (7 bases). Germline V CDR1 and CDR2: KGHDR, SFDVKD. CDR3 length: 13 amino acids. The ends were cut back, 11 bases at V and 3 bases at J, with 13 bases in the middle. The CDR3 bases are TGTGCCATCTCGCAGGGGGGCTACAATGAGCAGTTCTTC. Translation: CAISQGGYNEQFF.

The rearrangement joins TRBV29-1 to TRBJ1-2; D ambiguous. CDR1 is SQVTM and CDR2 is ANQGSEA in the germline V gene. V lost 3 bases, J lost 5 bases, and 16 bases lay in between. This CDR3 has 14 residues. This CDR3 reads CSVDYGGSVYGYTF. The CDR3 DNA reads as TGCAGCGTTGATTATGGAGGATCCGTATATGGCTACACCTTC.